This T cell receptor beta chain was found in a study of CD8+CD57+ T cells in acquired aplastic anemia. This clonotype occurred many times. Whoever was chosen for sequencing had shown CD8+CD57+ cell expansion by flow cytometry. TCR beta VDJ and CDR3 profiles were obtained from a genomic DNA template. TCRdb re-derived calls from the reads in MiXCR, one entry per CDR3 protein. The sample includes 200,000 to 250,000 distinct CDR3 sequences, almost 50% seen only once; the top ten take about 20%. Input material: sorted CD4+, CD8+, or CD8+CD57+ T cells (not recorded which) from PBMCs. The clonotype was recovered from a human donor with aplastic anemia.

The DNA for the CDR3 is TGTGCCAGCAGCTTGGAACACACCTACGAGCAGTACTTC. It encodes CASSLEHTYEQYF. The rearrangement joins TRBV5-5 to TRBJ2-7; D not certain. Trimming took off 0 bases at V and 2 bases at J, with 6 bases between the two ends. The CDR3 contains 13 residues. Per germline, CDR1 SGHKS and CDR2 YYEKEE (reference sequence).